This T cell receptor (beta chain) was sequenced for a study of T cell responses to AZD1222 COVID-19 vaccine. There are 14 residues in the CDR3. Germline values: CDR1 MDHEN, CDR2 SYDVKM. V trimming: 6 bases; J trimming: 3 bases; junction bases outside the gene matches: 2. The method was immunoSEQ multiplex PCR; TCRdb's version includes in-frame clones alone and lacks a portion of them. The data contain 150,000 or so clones, around 89% of them seen just once; the ten biggest clones take up about 4.7%. This TCR was sampled from an adult in good health. J is TRBJ2-3 and V is TRBV28; 11 bases agree with TRBD2. The input for sequencing was peripheral blood, taken on day 0 of AZD1222 vaccination. The CDR3 region is CASRTSGRTDTQYF. CDR3 coding DNA: TGTGCCAGCAGAACTAGCGGGAGAACAGATACGCAGTATTTT.